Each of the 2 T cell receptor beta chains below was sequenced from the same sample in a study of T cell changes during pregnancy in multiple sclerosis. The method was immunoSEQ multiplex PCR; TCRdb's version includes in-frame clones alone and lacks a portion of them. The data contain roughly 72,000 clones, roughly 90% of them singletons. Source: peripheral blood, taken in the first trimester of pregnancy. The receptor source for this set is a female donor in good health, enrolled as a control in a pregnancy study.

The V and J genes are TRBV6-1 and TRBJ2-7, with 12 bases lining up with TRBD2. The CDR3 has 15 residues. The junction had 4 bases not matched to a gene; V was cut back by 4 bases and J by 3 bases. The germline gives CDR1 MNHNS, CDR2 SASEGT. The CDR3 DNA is TGTGCCAGCAGTGCCGAGACTAGCGGGAGCTACGAGCAGTACTTC. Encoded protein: CASSAETSGSYEQYF.

CDR3 bases: TGTGCCAGCACCCAGGGTTGGGGGCTCCAAGAGGCCTACAATGAGCAGTTCTTC. It translates to CASTQGWGLQEAYNEQFF. The chain joins TRBV7-9 to TRBJ2-1, with D possibly matching TRBD1 (6 bases). Between the trimmed V and J ends, which lost 7 bases and 2 bases, there was a span of 24 bases. This CDR3 spans 18 amino acids. The germline CDR1 and CDR2 sequences are SEHNR and FQNEAQ (reference sequence).